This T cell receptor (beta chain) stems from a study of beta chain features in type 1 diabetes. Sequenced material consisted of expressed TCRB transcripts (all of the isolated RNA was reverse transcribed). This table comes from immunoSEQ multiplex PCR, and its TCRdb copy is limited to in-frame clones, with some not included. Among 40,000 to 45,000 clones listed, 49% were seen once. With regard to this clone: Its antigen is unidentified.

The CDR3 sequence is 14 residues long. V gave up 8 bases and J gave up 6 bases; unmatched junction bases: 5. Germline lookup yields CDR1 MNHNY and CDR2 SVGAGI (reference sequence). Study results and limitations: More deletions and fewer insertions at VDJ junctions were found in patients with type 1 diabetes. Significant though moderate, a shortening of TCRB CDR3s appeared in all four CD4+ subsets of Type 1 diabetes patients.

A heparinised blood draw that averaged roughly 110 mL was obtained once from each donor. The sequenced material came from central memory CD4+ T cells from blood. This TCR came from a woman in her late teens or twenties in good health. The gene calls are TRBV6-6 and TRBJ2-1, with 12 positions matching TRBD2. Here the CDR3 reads CASGGLAGGNEQFF. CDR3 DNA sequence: TGTGCCAGCGGGGGACTAGCGGGCGGCAATGAGCAGTTCTTC.